One and the same sample provided the 17 T cell receptor beta chains below, sequenced in a study of CD8 T cells in ankylosing spondylitis. TCRdb reanalysed the 5' RACE reads using MiXCR and keeps one entry per CDR3 protein. The table has under 200,000 distinct CDR3 sequences, around a tenth seen once; the top ten hold almost 30%. The sequencing input was blood, either unsorted or a sorted T cell fraction (not recorded which). The receptors were gathered from a male donor with ankylosing spondylitis or in good health (not recorded which).

This clonotype was seen a handful of times. J is TRBJ2-1 and V is TRBV12-3 or TRBV12-4, with D possibly matching TRBD2 (5 bases). This CDR3 spans 17 amino acids. Trimming stripped 4 bases from V and 0 bases from J, with 16 bases between. The DNA of the CDR3 is TGTGCCAGCAGTTCTGGCCTAGCCTCTAGCTCCTACAATGAGCAGTTCTTC. This sequence encodes CASSSGLASSSYNEQFF.

This clonotype appeared many times. The gene calls are TRBV25-1 and TRBJ1-2; D call uncertain. Germline CDR1 and CDR2: MGHDK and SYGVNS. V lost 3 bases and J 7 bases, leaving 12 bases between the germline ends. The CDR3 totals 13 residues. In nucleotides, the CDR3 is TGTGCCAGCAGTGACACAGCTAGGAGTGGCTACACCTTC. This sequence encodes CASSDTARSGYTF.

This clonotype was seen a few times. V gene TRBV18 combines with J gene TRBJ1-2, with D hard to call. V was clipped by 2 bases and J by 5 bases, with 6 bases between them. This CDR3 spans 12 amino acids. The V gene's germline CDR1 is KGHSH and CDR2 LQKENI. This chain's CDR3 is CASSPKGYGYTF. The CDR3 bases are TGTGCCAGCTCACCAAAAGGGTATGGCTACACCTTC.

This clonotype was observed a handful of times. This rearrangement joins TRBV12-3 or TRBV12-4 to TRBJ2-5; 8 positions agree with TRBD1. V lost 5 bases and J lost 2; bases outside the gene matches: 7. This CDR3 has 15 amino acids. DNA for the CDR3: TGTGCCAGCAGTCACTACGGACAGGGTCAAGAGACCCAGTACTTC. Protein: CASSHYGQGQETQYF.

This clonotype was counted a few times. A much larger clone is a single base away; this may be a read error. V is TRBV2 and J is TRBJ2-2, with D unresolved. From germline, CDR1 is SNHLY and CDR2 FYNNEI. CDR3 length equals 10 residues. The V end was cut by 2 bases, the J end by 13 bases, with 5 bases between. The CDR3 sequence is CASSEWGLFF. The CDR3 coding sequence is TGTGCCAGCAGTGAATGGGGGCTGTTTTTT.

This clonotype showed up many times. This chain connects TRBV3-1 to TRBJ1-2, with D hard to call. CDR3 size: 12 residues. CDR1 is LGHDT and CDR2 is YNNKEL in the germline V gene (reference sequence). The DNA for the CDR3 is TGTGCAGTGGGCCACGCGGTCTATGGCTACACCTTC. Amino acids: CAVGHAVYGYTF. The full variable domain, completed using reference TRBV3-1 and TRBJ1-2, is DTAVSQTPKYLVTQMGNDKSIKCEQNLGHDTMYWYKQDSKKFLKIMFSYNNKELIINETVPNRFSPKSPDKAHLNLHINSLELGDSAVYFCAVGHAVYGYTFGSGTRLTVV.

This clonotype has more than one count but fewer than ten. The genes are TRBV12-3 or TRBV12-4 and TRBJ2-3; 14 bases line up with TRBD2. Trimming took 3 bases from V and 4 from J; bases not matched to a gene: 3. CDR3 size: 16 residues. The CDR3 DNA reads TGTGCCAGCAGTTTTGGGACTAGCGGGAGTCCAGATACGCAGTATTTT. It translates to CASSFGTSGSPDTQYF.

This clonotype was seen more than once but under ten times. A read error may produce the germline difference seen at one junction end. The chain has TRBV6-5 and TRBJ2-3; 11 nucleotides align to TRBD2. CDR3 length: 15 amino acids. The V gene's germline CDR1 is MNHEY and CDR2 SVGAGI. The CDR3 DNA sequence: TGTGCCAACAGTTACTCTAGCGGGGGGCAGGGTACGCAGTATTTT. Translation: CANSYSSGGQGTQYF.

A few counts support this clonotype. The V call is TRBV11-3, the J call TRBJ2-2; D is unclear. There are 14 residues in the CDR3. The V gene lost 1 base and the J gene lost 6 bases, with 9 bases spanning the gap. Germline CDR1 is SGHNT and CDR2 is YENEEA. CDR3 sequence reads: CASSLVGRPGELFF. The CDR3 bases are TGTGCCAGCAGCTTAGTTGGTCGTCCCGGGGAGCTGTTTTTT.

This clonotype has a count of ten or more. The chain has TRBV5-4 and TRBJ1-4; TRBD1 agrees at 9 bases. J lost 8 bases, V lost 0 bases, and 5 bases had no gene match. The CDR3 runs 15 residues. The germline V gene has CDR1 SGHNT and CDR2 YYREEE (reference sequence). Written as DNA, the CDR3 is TGTGCCAGCAGCTTGGCGGGACAGGGAAAAGAAAAACTGTTTTTT. Protein product: CASSLAGQGKEKLFF.

The sample holds many counts of this clonotype. V is TRBV9 and J is TRBJ1-1; no clear D gene. Trimming stripped 0 bases from V and 1 base from J, with 7 bases between. Per the germline V gene, CDR1 is SGDLS and CDR2 is YYNGEE. The CDR3 contains 14 residues. CDR3 protein: CASSVATGNTEAFF. CDR3 bases: TGTGCCAGCAGCGTAGCTACGGGGAACACTGAAGCTTTCTTT.

This clonotype was picked up many times. V is TRBV10-3 and J is TRBJ2-3; TRBD1 aligns across 8 bases. The CDR3 contains 17 residues. Germline V gene data show CDR1 as ENHRY and CDR2 as SYGVKD. The trim removed 2 bases at V and 3 bases at J, leaving 10 bases unmatched. CDR3 nucleotides: TGTGCCATCAGTGAGGCCAGGGGTCAGGGGGCTACAGATACGCAGTATTTT. Its protein product is CAISEARGQGATDTQYF.

This clonotype appeared many times. CDR3 nucleotides: TGTGCCAGCAGCCCCCCTGATGGGGAGGGTTTCAACTATGGCTACACCTTC. As protein: CASSPPDGEGFNYGYTF. This chain connects TRBV9 to TRBJ1-2; the D is unclear. This CDR3 is 17 amino acids long. CDR1 and CDR2 from the germline V gene are SGDLS and YYNGEE. The ends were cut back, 4 bases at V and 2 bases at J, with 21 bases in the middle.

This clonotype was detected only a few times. The chain uses TRBV5-1 and TRBJ1-5, with D unclear. Trimming took off 0 bases at V and 9 bases at J, with 16 bases between the two ends. The V gene's germline CDR1 is SGHRS and CDR2 YFSETQ. The CDR3 sequence is 15 residues long. CDR3 residues: CASSLAQPGIGPQHF. In nucleotides, the CDR3 is TGCGCCAGCAGCTTGGCGCAGCCCGGAATAGGGCCCCAGCATTTT.

This clonotype was recorded many times. The rearrangement uses TRBV5-1 and TRBJ2-1; 11 bases are shared with TRBD2. Losses at the gene ends were 0 bases for V and 7 bases for J; bases not matched to a gene: 6. The germline gives CDR1 SGHRS, CDR2 YFSETQ. The CDR3 is made up of 16 amino acids. In DNA form, the CDR3 reads TGCGCCAGCAGCTTGGATACTAGCGGGAGTGTGAATGAGCAGTTCTTC. This translates into CASSLDTSGSVNEQFF.

At least ten counts were recorded for this clonotype. The chain is built from TRBV14 and TRBJ2-2; D not resolved. The CDR3 runs 12 residues. Per germline, CDR1 SGHDN and CDR2 FVKESK. Trimming took 0 bases from V and 7 from J, leaving 3 bases between them. The CDR3 DNA is TGTGCCAGCAGCCAAGAAGTCGGGGAGCTGTTTTTT. Amino acid sequence: CASSQEVGELFF. The entire variable domain, with the rest obtained from reference TRBV14 and TRBJ2-2, is as follows: EAGVTQFPSHSVIEKGQTVTLRCDPISGHDNLYWYRRVMGKEIKFLLHFVKESKQDESGMPNNRFLAERTGGTYSTLKVQPAELEDSGVYFCASSQEVGELFFGEGSRLTVL.

This clonotype showed up many times. V is TRBV5-1 and J is TRBJ1-1; TRBD1 aligns across 9 bases. The CDR3 runs 16 residues. Germline loops: CDR1 SGHRS, CDR2 YFSETQ. V lost 2 bases and J lost 5; bases outside the gene matches: 10. The CDR3 coding sequence is TGCGCCAGCAGCTTCTCCGAAGGGACAGGGAGGACTGAAGCTTTCTTT. Protein: CASSFSEGTGRTEAFF.